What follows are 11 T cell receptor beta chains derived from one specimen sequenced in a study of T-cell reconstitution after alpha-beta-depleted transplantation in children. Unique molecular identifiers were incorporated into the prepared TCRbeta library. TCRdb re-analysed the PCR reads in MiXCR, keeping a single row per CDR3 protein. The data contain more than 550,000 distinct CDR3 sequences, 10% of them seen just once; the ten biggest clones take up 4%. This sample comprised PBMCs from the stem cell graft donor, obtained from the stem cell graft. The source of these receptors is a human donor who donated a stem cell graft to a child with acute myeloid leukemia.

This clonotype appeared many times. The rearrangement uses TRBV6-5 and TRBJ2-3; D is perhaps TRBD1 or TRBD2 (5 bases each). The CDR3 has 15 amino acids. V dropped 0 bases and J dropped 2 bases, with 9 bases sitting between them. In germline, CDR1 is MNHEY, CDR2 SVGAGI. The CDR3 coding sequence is TGTGCCAGCAGTTACTCGAGAGGGGTCACAGATACGCAGTATTTT. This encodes CASSYSRGVTDTQYF.

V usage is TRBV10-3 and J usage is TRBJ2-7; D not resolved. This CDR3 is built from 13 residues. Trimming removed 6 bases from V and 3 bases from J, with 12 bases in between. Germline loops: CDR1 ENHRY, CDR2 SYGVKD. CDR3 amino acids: CAISPQLNYEQYF. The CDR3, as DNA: TGTGCCATCAGCCCACAGCTTAACTACGAGCAGTACTTC.

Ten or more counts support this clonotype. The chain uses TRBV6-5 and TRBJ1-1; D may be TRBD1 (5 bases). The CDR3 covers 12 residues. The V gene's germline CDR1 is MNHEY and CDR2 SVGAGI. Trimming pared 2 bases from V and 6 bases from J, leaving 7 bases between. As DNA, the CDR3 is TGTGCCAGCAGTTACAGGGGCGCTGAAGCTTTCTTT. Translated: CASSYRGAEAFF.

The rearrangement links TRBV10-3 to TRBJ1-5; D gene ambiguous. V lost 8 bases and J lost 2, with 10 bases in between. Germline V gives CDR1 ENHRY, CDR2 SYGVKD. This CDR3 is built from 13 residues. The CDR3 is CAIGRDGNQPQHF. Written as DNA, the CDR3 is TGTGCCATCGGGAGGGATGGCAATCAGCCCCAGCATTTT.

The CDR3 coding sequence is TGTGCCAGCAGCCCAGCGGGAGGAAGGAACACCGGGGAGCTGTTTTTT. This translates into CASSPAGGRNTGELFF. V and J are TRBV7-3 and TRBJ2-2, with 9 bases lining up with TRBD2. The germline V gene has CDR1 SGHTA and CDR2 FQGTGA. There are 16 residues in the CDR3. Losses at the gene ends were 5 bases for V and 1 base for J; bases not matched to a gene: 5.

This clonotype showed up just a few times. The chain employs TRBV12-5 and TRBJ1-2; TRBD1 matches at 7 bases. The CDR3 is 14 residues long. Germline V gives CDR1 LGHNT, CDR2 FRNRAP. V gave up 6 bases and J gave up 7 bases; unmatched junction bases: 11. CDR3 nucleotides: TGTGCTAGTGGGTTCGCGACAGGGAGGTCTGGCTACACCTTC. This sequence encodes CASGFATGRSGYTF.

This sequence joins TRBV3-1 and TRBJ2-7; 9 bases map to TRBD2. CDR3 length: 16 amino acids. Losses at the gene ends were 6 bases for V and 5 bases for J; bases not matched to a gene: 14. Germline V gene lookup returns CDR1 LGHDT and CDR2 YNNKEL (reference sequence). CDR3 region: CASSLSTLAGRDEQYF. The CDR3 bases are TGTGCCAGCAGTCTTTCAACACTAGCGGGTCGAGACGAGCAGTACTTC.

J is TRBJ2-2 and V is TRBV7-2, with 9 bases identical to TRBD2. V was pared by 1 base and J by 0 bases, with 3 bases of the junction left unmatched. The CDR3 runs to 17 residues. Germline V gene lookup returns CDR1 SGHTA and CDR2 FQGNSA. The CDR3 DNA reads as TGTGCCAGCAGCTTAGGGGCTAGCGGGGCGAACACCGGGGAGCTGTTTTTT. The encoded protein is CASSLGASGANTGELFF.

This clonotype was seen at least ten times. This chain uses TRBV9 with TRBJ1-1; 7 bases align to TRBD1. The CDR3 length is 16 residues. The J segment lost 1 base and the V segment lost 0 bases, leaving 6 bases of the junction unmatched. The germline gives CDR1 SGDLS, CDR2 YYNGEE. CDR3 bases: TGTGCCAGCAGCGTAGTCGGAAAGGGGGCGAACACTGAAGCTTTCTTT. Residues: CASSVVGKGANTEAFF.

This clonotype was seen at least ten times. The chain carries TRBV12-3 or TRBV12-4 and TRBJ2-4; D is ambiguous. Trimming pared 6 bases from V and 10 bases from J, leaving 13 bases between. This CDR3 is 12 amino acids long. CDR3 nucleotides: TGTGCCAGCAGCCCACAGACGAATATTCAGTACTTC. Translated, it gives CASSPQTNIQYF.

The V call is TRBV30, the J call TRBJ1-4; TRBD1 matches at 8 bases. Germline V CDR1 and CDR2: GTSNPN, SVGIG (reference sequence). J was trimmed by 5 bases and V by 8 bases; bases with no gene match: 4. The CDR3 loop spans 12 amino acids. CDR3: CAGTGLNEKLFF. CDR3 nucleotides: TGTGCCGGGACAGGCCTAAATGAAAAACTGTTTTTT.